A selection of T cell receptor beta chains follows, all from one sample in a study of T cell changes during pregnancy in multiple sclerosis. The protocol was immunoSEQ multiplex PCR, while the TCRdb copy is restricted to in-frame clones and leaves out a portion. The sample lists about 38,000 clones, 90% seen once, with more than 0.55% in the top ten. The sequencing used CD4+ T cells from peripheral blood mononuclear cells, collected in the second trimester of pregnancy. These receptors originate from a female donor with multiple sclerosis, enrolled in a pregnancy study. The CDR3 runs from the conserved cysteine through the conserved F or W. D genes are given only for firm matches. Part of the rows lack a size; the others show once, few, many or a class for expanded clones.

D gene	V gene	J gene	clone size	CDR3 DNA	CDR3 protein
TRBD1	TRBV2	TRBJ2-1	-	TGTGCCAGCAGTGCCCGGGGACAGAAACAATACAATGAGCAGTTCTTC	CASSARGQKQYNEQFF
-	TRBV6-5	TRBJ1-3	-	TGTGCCAGCAGTTCACAGAGCTCTGGAAACACCATATATTTT	CASSSQSSGNTIYF
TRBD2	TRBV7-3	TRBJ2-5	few	TGTGCCAGCAGCTTAATCGGGTGGGCTAGCGGGAGTCCCAAGCAAGAGACCCAGTACTTC	CASSLIGWASGSPKQETQYF
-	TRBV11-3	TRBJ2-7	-	TGTGCCAGCAGCTTACGGTTAGGAGGTGAGCAGTACTTC	CASSLRLGGEQYF
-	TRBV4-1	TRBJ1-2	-	TGCGCCAGCAGCCAAGATTATGACAGAGACTATGGCTACACCTTC	CASSQDYDRDYGYTF
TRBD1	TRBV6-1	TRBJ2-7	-	TGTGCCAGCAGGGCGAACAGGGGGCCGTCAGACGAGCAGTACTTC	CASRANRGPSDEQYF
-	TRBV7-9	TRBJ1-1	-	TGTGCCAGCAGCTTTGAAGGCAGGATGACTGAAGCTTTCTTT	CASSFEGRMTEAFF
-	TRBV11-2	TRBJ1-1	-	TGTGCCAGCAGCTTATACACGTCATCGAACACTGAAGCTTTCTTT	CASSLYTSSNTEAFF
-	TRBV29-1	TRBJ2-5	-	TGCAGCGGGGGTGGGGCCCAAGAGACCCAGTACTTC	CSGGGAQETQYF
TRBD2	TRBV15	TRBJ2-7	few	TGTGCCACCAGCAGCCACCGGGGGGAACTCTACGAGCAGTACTTC	CATSSHRGELYEQYF
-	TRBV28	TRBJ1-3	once	TGTGCCAGCAGTTCGGTAGAGCGAAACACCATATATTTT	CASSSVERNTIYF
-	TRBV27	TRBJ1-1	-	TGTGCCAGCAGTCCCACACAGGGATTTATGTTAAGCGACACTGAAGCTTTCTTT	CASSPTQGFMLSDTEAFF
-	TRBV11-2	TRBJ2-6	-	TGTGCCAGCAGCCCGGAGATCTCTGGGGCCAACGTCCTGACTTTC	CASSPEISGANVLTF
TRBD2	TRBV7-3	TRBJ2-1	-	TGTGCCAGCAGTATGGGCGGGAGGGCCATAAATGAGCAGTTCTTC	CASSMGGRAINEQFF
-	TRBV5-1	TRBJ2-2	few	TGCGCCAGCGCCCTTAGAAACGGAGGAGCGGCCGGGGAGCTGTTTTTT	CASALRNGGAAGELFF
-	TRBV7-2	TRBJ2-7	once	TGTGCCAGCAGCCGGGGGACCGAGGGACGACTGTACGAGCAGTACTTC	CASSRGTEGRLYEQYF
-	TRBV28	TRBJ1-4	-	TGTGCCAGCAGTGGTCGCAGGGTGACTAATGAAAAACTGTTTTTT	CASSGRRVTNEKLFF
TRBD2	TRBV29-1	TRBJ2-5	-	TGCAGCGTTGAGGGGGTATCTAGGGCGGGGACTAGCGGGGAACAAGAGACCCAGTACTTC	CSVEGVSRAGTSGEQETQYF
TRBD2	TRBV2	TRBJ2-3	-	TGTGCCAGCAGTACCGCGGGAGCGGTAGATACGCAGTATTTT	CASSTAGAVDTQYF
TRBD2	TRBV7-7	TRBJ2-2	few	TGTGCTAGCAGCTTAAGGCTAGCGGGAGGGCCTCGGAACACCGGGGAGCTGTTTTTT	CASSLRLAGGPRNTGELFF
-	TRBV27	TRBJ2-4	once	TGTGCCAGCAGTCTCGAATCAAGCGGGTTAGGGTCCAAAAACATTCAGTACTTC	CASSLESSGLGSKNIQYF